This is a list of T cell receptor beta chains from one sample in a study of blood T cell repertoires in COVID-19. TCRdb keeps only in-frame clones here, not all; method: immunoSEQ multiplex PCR. The table has about 190,000 clones, about four fifths seen once. Sequencing used peripheral blood. These receptors were taken from a man in his sixties with acute or convalescent COVID-19. Both conserved end residues are part of each CDR3. Fields, in order: V gene, J gene, clone size, D gene, CDR3 protein, CDR3 DNA. The D gene is left open where the match is weak. Some rows mark clone size as missing; the rest say once, few, many or name a class of expanded clone.

>TRBV6-5|TRBJ2-3|.|TRBD2
CASSYEAGGSTDTQYF
TGTGCCAGCAGTTACGAGGCGGGGGGAAGCACAGATACGCAGTATTTT
>TRBV19|TRBJ2-5|.|.
CASSIGTSQETQYF
TGTGCCAGTAGTATAGGGACATCTCAAGAGACCCAGTACTTC
>TRBV3-1/TRBV3-2|TRBJ1-6|.|.
CASSLAGQSNSPLHF
TGTGCCAGCAGCCTAGCAGGGCAAAGTAATTCACCCCTCCACTTT
>TRBV27|TRBJ2-1|.|.
CASSSHGTYNEQFF
TGTGCCAGCAGTTCCCACGGGACTTACAATGAGCAGTTCTTC
>TRBV6-5|TRBJ2-7|.|TRBD2
CASRTRTSGPYEQYF
TGTGCCAGCAGGACTCGGACTAGCGGGCCCTACGAGCAGTACTTC
>TRBV9|TRBJ1-1|.|.
CASSPEGGTEAFF
TGTGCCAGCAGCCCCGAAGGCGGAACTGAAGCTTTCTTT
>TRBV4-2|TRBJ1-5|.|TRBD1
CASSQVDRASQPQHF
TGTGCCAGCAGCCAAGTGGACAGGGCCAGTCAGCCCCAGCATTTT
>TRBV6-5|TRBJ2-7|.|TRBD2
CAVRDYSYEQYF
TGTGCCGTCCGGGACTATTCCTACGAGCAGTACTTC
>TRBV6-5|TRBJ1-2|few|TRBD1
CASSRDRVDPGGYTF
TGTGCCAGCAGCCGGGACAGGGTGGACCCGGGCGGCTACACCTTC
>TRBV13|TRBJ2-1|.|.
CASSLVVGEQFF
TGTGCCAGCAGCCTCGTAGTCGGTGAGCAGTTCTTC
>TRBV5-1|TRBJ2-1|once|TRBD2
CASSGSSGPWDEQFF
TGCGCCAGCAGCGGATCTAGCGGGCCCTGGGATGAGCAGTTCTTC
>TRBV28|TRBJ1-2|.|.
CASNGGADGGYTF
TGTGCCAGCAACGGGGGAGCAGATGGTGGCTACACCTTC
>TRBV21-1|TRBJ2-3|few|.
CARDIAGGPTDTQYF
TGTGCCAGAGACATAGCGGGGGGGCCCACAGATACGCAGTATTTT
>TRBV24-1|TRBJ1-5|.|.
CATSEPGWNQPQHF
TGTGCCACCAGTGAGCCCGGTTGGAATCAGCCCCAGCATTTT
>TRBV3-1/TRBV3-2|TRBJ1-3|.|TRBD1
CASSRPTGGGNTIYF
TGTGCCAGCAGCCGACCGACAGGGGGAGGAAACACCATATATTTT
>TRBV5-4|TRBJ2-7|.|TRBD2
CASSLGGGDRYKQYF
TGTGCCAGCAGCTTGGGCGGGGGGGACCGGTACAAGCAGTACTTC
>TRBV18|TRBJ1-1|.|TRBD1
CASSPRQGRRMNTEAFF
TGTGCCAGCTCACCCCGACAGGGGAGGAGGATGAACACTGAAGCTTTCTTT
>TRBV30|TRBJ2-1|.|.
CAWSPTSFNEQFF
TGTGCCTGGAGTCCAACTAGTTTCAATGAGCAGTTCTTC
>TRBV19|TRBJ2-6|.|.
CASSIDLATSSGANVLTF
TGTGCCAGTAGTATAGATCTGGCGACTAGCTCTGGGGCCAACGTCCTGACTTTC
>TRBV27|TRBJ2-2|.|.
CASSPPGVTLSTGELFF
TGTGCCAGCAGTCCCCCGGGGGTGACTCTGAGCACCGGGGAGCTGTTTTTT
>TRBV5-1|TRBJ2-1|.|.
CASSLFNNEQFF
TGCGCCAGCAGCCTATTTAACAATGAGCAGTTCTTC
>TRBV7-9|TRBJ1-6|few|.
CASSPRGAGQSPLHF
TGTGCCAGCAGCCCCCGGGGGGCAGGTCAATCACCCCTCCACTTT
>TRBV4-2|TRBJ2-4|.|TRBD2
CASSQSGTSKSKNIQYF
TGTGCCAGCAGCCAGAGCGGGACTAGCAAGTCCAAAAACATTCAGTACTTC
>TRBV9|TRBJ2-1|.|TRBD2
CASSQFKAGGPDEQFF
TGTGCCAGCAGCCAATTTAAAGCGGGGGGGCCCGATGAGCAGTTCTTC
>TRBV30|TRBJ1-1|.|.
CAWDRGSAEAFF
TGTGCCTGGGACCGGGGGTCCGCTGAAGCTTTCTTT
>TRBV3-1/TRBV3-2|TRBJ1-2|.|.
CASSQSRDYTF
TGTGCCAGCAGCCAATCCCGGGACTACACCTTC
>TRBV2|TRBJ1-2|.|.
CASSPQGRDGYGYTF
TGTGCCAGCAGTCCCCAAGGACGGGATGGGTATGGCTACACCTTC
>TRBV9|TRBJ1-3|.|TRBD1
CASSVAQTGTGNTIYF
TGTGCCAGCAGCGTAGCCCAGACAGGGACTGGAAACACCATATATTTT
>TRBV6-2/TRBV6-3|TRBJ1-1|.|.
CASSYYGVETEAFF
TGTGCCAGCAGTTACTACGGGGTTGAGACTGAAGCTTTCTTT
>TRBV12-3/TRBV12-4|TRBJ2-1|.|.
CATIRAPNNEQFF
TGTGCCACCATTAGAGCCCCAAACAATGAGCAGTTCTTC
>TRBV3-1/TRBV3-2|TRBJ2-4|.|.
CASSQPREENIQYF
TGTGCCAGCAGCCAGCCCCGAGAAGAAAACATTCAGTACTTC
>TRBV5-6|TRBJ1-2|.|.
CASSPESTGWGYTF
TGTGCCAGCAGCCCGGAATCCACAGGGTGGGGCTACACCTTC
>TRBV2|TRBJ2-3|.|TRBD1
CASSAGQGARSTDTQYF
TGTGCCAGCAGCGCCGGACAGGGGGCCCGTAGCACAGATACGCAGTATTTT
>TRBV24-1|TRBJ1-4|.|TRBD1
CATSAAGQGIEKLFF
TGTGCCACCAGTGCCGCGGGACAGGGCATTGAAAAACTGTTTTTT